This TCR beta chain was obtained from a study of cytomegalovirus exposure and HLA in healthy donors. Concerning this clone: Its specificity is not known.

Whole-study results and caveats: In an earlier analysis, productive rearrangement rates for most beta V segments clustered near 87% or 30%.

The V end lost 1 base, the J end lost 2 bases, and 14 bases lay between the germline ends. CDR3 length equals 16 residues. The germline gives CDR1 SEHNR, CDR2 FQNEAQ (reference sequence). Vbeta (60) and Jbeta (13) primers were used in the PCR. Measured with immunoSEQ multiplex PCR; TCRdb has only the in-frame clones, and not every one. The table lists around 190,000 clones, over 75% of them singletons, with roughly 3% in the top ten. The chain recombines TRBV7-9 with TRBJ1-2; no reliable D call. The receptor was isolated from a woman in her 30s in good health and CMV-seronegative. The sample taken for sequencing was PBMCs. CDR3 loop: CASSLEYHRSNYGYTF. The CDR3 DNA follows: TGTGCCAGCAGCTTAGAATACCATCGGTCAAACTATGGCTACACCTTC.